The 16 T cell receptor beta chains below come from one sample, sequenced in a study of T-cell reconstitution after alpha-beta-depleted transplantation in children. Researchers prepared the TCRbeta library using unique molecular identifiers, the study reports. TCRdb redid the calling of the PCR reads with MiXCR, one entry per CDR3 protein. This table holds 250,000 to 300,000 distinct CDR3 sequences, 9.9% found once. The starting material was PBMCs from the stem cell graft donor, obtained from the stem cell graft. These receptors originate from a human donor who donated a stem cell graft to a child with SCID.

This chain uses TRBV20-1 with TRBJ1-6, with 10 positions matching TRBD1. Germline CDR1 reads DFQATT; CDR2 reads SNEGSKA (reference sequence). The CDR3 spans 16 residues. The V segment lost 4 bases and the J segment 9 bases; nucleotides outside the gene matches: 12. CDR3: CSAIGPGTGASSPLHF. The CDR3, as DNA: TGCAGTGCTATTGGACCAGGGACAGGGGCTTCTTCACCCCTCCACTTT.

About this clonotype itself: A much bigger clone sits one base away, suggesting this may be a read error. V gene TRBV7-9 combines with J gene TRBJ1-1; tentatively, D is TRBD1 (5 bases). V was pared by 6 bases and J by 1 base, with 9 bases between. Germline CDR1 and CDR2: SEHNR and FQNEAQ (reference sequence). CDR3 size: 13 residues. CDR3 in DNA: TGTGCCAGCAGACAGACAGCGAACACTGAAGCTTTCTTT. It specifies CASRQTANTEAFF.

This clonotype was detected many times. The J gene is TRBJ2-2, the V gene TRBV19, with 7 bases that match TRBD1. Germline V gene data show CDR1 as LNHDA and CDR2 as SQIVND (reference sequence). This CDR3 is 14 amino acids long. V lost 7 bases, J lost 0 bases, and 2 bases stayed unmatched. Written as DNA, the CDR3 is TGTGCCAGTACGGGACAGTCGAACACCGGGGAGCTGTTTTTT. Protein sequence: CASTGQSNTGELFF.

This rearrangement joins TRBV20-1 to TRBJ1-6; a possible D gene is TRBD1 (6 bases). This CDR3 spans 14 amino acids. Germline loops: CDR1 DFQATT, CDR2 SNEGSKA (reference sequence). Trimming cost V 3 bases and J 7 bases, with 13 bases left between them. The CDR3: CSASPTGVNSPLHF. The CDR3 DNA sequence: TGCAGTGCTAGCCCGACAGGAGTGAATTCACCCCTCCACTTT.

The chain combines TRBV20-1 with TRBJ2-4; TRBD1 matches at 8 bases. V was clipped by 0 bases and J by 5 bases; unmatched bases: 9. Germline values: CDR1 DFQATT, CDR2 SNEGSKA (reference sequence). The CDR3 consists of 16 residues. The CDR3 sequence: CSARDRDRYWENIQYF. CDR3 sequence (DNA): TGCAGTGCTAGAGACCGGGACAGGTACTGGGAAAACATTCAGTACTTC.

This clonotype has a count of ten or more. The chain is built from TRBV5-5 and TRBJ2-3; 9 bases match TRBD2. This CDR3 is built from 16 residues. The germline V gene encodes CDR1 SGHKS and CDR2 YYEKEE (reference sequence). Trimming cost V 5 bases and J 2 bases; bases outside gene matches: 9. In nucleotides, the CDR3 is TGTGCCAGCAGTCCCGTGGCGGGGGGGATCACAGATACGCAGTATTTT. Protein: CASSPVAGGITDTQYF.

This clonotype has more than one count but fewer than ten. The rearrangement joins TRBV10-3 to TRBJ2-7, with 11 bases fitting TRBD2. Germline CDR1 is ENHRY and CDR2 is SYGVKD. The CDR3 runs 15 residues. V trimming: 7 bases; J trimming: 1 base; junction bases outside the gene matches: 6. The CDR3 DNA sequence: TGTGCCATCATTTCTACTAGCGGGGGTTCCTACGAGCAGTACTTC. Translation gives CAIISTSGGSYEQYF.

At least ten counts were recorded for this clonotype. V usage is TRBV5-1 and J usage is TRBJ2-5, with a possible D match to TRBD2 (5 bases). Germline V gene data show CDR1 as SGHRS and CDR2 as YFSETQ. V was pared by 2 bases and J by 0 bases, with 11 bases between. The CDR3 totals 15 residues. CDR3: CASSFRGQYQETQYF. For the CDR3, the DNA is TGCGCCAGCAGCTTTCGGGGTCAGTACCAAGAGACCCAGTACTTC.

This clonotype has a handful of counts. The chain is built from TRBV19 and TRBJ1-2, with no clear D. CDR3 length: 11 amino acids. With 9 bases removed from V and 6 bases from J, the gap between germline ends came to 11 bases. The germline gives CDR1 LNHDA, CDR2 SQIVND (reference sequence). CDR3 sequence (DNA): TGTGCCAGCCTCTGGCTGAATGGCTACACCTTC. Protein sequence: CASLWLNGYTF.

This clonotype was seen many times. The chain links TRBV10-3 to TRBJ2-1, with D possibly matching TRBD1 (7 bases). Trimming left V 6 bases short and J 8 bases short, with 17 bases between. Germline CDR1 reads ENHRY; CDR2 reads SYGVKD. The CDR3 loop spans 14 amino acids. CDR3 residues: CAIREGARVDEQFF. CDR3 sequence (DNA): TGTGCCATCAGGGAGGGGGCAAGGGTCGATGAGCAGTTCTTC.

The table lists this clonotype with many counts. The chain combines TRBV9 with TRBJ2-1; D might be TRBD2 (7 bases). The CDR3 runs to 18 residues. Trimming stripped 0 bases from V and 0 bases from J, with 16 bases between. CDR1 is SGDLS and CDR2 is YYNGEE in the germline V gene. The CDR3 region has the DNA TGTGCCAGCAGCGTAGTTTCGGGGGGCACCTCCTCCTACAATGAGCAGTTCTTC. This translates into CASSVVSGGTSSYNEQFF.

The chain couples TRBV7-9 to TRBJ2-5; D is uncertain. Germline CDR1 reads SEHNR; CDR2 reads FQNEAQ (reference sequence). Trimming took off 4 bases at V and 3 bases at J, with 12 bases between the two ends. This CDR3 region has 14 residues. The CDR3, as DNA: TGTGCCAGCAGCTCCCTGGCGGTAAAAGAGACCCAGTACTTC. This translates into CASSSLAVKETQYF.

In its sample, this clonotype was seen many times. Here the CDR3 reads CASSDEDPTGKPENIQYF. CDR3 coding DNA: TGTGCCAGCAGTGACGAAGATCCAACAGGGAAGCCAGAAAACATTCAGTACTTC. V and J are TRBV25-1 and TRBJ2-4, with D possibly TRBD1 on 6 matching bases. Trimming removed 3 bases from V and 5 bases from J, with 23 bases in between. Per germline, CDR1 MGHDK and CDR2 SYGVNS. This CDR3 is 18 amino acids long. Filled out from reference TRBV25-1 and TRBJ2-4, the complete variable domain reads EADIYQTPRYLVIGTGKKITLECSQTMGHDKMYWYQQDPGMELHLIHYSYGVNSTEKGDLSSESTVSRIRTEHFPLTLESARPSHTSQYLCASSDEDPTGKPENIQYFGAGTRLSVL.

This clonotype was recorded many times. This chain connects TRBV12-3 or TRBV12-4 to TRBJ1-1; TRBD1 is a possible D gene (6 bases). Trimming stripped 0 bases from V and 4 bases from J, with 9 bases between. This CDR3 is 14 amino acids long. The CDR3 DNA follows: TGTGCCAGCAGTTTAGCCCGGGACACCACTGAAGCTTTCTTT. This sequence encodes CASSLARDTTEAFF.

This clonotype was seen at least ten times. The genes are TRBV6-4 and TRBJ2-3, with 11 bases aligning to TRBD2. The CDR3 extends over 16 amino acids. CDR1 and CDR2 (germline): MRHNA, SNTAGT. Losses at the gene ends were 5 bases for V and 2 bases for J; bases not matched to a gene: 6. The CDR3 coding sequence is TGTGCCAGCAGTCAGGGGACTAGCGGACACACAGATACGCAGTATTTT. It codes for CASSQGTSGHTDTQYF.

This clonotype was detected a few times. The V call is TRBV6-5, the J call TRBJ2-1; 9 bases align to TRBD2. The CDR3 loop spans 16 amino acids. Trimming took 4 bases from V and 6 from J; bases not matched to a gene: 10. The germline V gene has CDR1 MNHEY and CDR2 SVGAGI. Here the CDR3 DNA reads TGTGCCAGCAGTTCCTCGGGACTAGCATTACTCAATGAGCAGTTCTTC. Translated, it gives CASSSSGLALLNEQFF.